This section outlines one T cell receptor (beta chain) sequence together with its context. The record originates from a study of radiotherapy plus CTLA-4 blockade in lung cancer. Germline loops: CDR1 SGHTA, CDR2 FQGTGA. The V and J ends lost 5 bases and 4 bases, in that order; junction bases with no gene match: 11. The CDR3 sequence is 16 residues long. Assay used: immunoSEQ multiplex PCR; TCRdb lists only in-frame clones, some missing. In the table there are about 45,000 clones, roughly 60% of which are singletons. This receptor was identified in a human donor with non-small cell lung cancer who had a partial response to radiotherapy plus ipilimumab. V and J are TRBV7-3 and TRBJ2-1, with 7 positions matching TRBD1. The sample was peripheral blood, taken from a patient treated with radiotherapy plus ipilimumab. Here the CDR3 reads CASSARRDSLYNEQFF. Written as DNA, the CDR3 is TGTGCCAGCAGCGCTCGACGGGACAGCTTATACAATGAGCAGTTCTTC.